The clone carrying this T cell receptor beta chain has more than one count but fewer than ten. This record belongs to a study of T cells in Graves' hyperthyroidism and ophthalmopathy. Hyperthyroidism patients were newly diagnosed, had disease duration under 2 months, and were aged 18 to 65 years. Patients were excluded because of uncontrolled infection, other autoimmune disease, pregnancy or lactation. Clinical symptoms, serum thyroxine and TRAb, thyroid ultrasound and orbital computed tomography were used for the diagnoses. Fresh peripheral blood, around 11 ml of it, supplied the PBMCs. The CDR3 extends over 14 amino acids. Germline-derived CDR1 and CDR2 are MNHEY and SVGEGT. V gave up 7 bases and J gave up 3 bases, with 13 bases separating them. Amplified TCR beta CDR3 regions derived from RNA transcripts. HTBI primers were employed in a first-round RT-PCR of the TCR CDR3. From the multiplex PCR reads, TCRdb called clonotypes with MiXCR, one entry per CDR3 protein. Of around 690,000 distinct CDR3 sequences in the sample, 15% to 20% were seen once.

Sequencing was performed on blood. The TCR comes from a man aged 45-60 years with Graves' hyperthyroidism. The rearrangement links TRBV6-2 or TRBV6-3 to TRBJ2-1; a possible D gene is TRBD1 (6 bases). The DNA of the CDR3 is TGTGCCAGCACCCCACAGGGTGGCTACAATGAGCAGTTCTTC. Protein: CASTPQGGYNEQFF.